This is a list of T cell receptor beta chains from one sample in a study of T cells after yellow fever vaccination. TCRdb redid the calling of the 5' RACE reads with MiXCR, one entry per CDR3 protein. This table holds about 550,000 distinct CDR3 sequences, roughly 21% found once. The sequencing used PBMCs, collected 15 days after the yellow fever booster vaccination. The receptor source for this set is a man aged 25-45 years who received the YFV17D yellow fever vaccine. Both conserved end residues are part of each CDR3. D genes are given only for firm matches. A row's size may be missing; if present it is once, few, many or a size class.

V	D	size	J	length	CDR3	DNA
TRBV7-7	TRBD2	few	TRBJ2-1	15	CASSLSPSGTGEQFF	TGTGCCAGCAGCTTATCGCCTAGCGGGACTGGTGAGCAGTTCTTC
TRBV20-1	TRBD2	few	TRBJ2-1	18	CSARAISGRAHVYNEQFF	TGCAGTGCTAGAGCCATTAGCGGGAGGGCTCATGTTTACAATGAGCAGTTCTTC
TRBV7-2	NA	few	TRBJ1-5	15	CASSLSSDSNQPQHF	TGTGCCAGCAGCTTAAGTTCAGATAGCAATCAGCCCCAGCATTTT
TRBV24-1	TRBD1	few	TRBJ2-1	15	CATSDPGQGGEEQFF	TGTGCCACCAGTGACCCTGGACAGGGGGGGGAGGAGCAGTTCTTC
TRBV20-1	TRBD1	few	TRBJ2-7	12	CSAQGQVYEQYF	TGCAGTGCCCAAGGACAGGTTTACGAGCAGTACTTC
TRBV29-1	TRBD2	few	TRBJ2-5	16	CSVEEGTSGGQETQYF	TGCAGCGTTGAAGAGGGGACTAGCGGGGGCCAAGAGACCCAGTACTTC
TRBV24-1	TRBD2	few	TRBJ2-2	17	CATSEPDSGRATGELFF	TGTGCCACCAGTGAGCCTGATAGCGGGAGGGCCACCGGGGAGCTGTTTTTT
TRBV4-1	TRBD1	NA	TRBJ2-1	16	CASSQGRDRRYNEQFF	TGCGCCAGCAGCCAAGGGCGGGACAGGAGATACAATGAGCAGTTCTTC
TRBV6-1	TRBD2	NA	TRBJ2-7	15	CASSRGASGSREQYF	TGTGCCAGCAGTCGAGGGGCTAGCGGGAGTCGGGAGCAGTACTTC
TRBV20-1	TRBD1	NA	TRBJ2-3	15	CSANNRGSGTDTQYF	TGCAGTGCTAACAACAGGGGTTCGGGCACAGATACGCAGTATTTT
TRBV10-3	TRBD1	few	TRBJ1-2	16	CAISESLTGGVYGYTF	TGTGCCATCAGTGAGTCTTTGACAGGGGGCGTCTATGGCTACACCTTC
TRBV18	NA	NA	TRBJ2-3	15	CASSRADSRTDTQYF	TGTGCCAGCTCACGAGCCGACAGTCGCACAGATACGCAGTATTTT
TRBV5-6	NA	NA	TRBJ2-3	16	CASSLAGVKGADTQYF	TGTGCCAGCAGCTTGGCCGGCGTAAAGGGGGCAGATACGCAGTATTTT
TRBV12-3/TRBV12-4	TRBD1	NA	TRBJ2-3	17	CASSLASGPTGSDTQYF	TGTGCCAGCAGTTTAGCTTCCGGACCGACAGGGTCGGATACGCAGTATTTT
TRBV29-1	NA	few	TRBJ2-2	13	CSVAGSDTGELFF	TGCAGCGTTGCCGGGTCAGACACCGGGGAGCTGTTTTTT
TRBV20-1	NA	few	TRBJ1-5	10	CSAGSQPQHF	TGCAGTGCGGGTAGTCAGCCCCAGCATTTT
TRBV4-3	NA	NA	TRBJ2-2	15	CASSQDSADTGELFF	TGCGCCAGCAGCCAAGATAGCGCGGACACCGGGGAGCTGTTTTTT
TRBV30	NA	few	TRBJ2-3	13	CAWSWSGTDTQYF	TGTGCCTGGAGTTGGAGCGGCACAGATACGCAGTATTTT
TRBV7-2	NA	NA	TRBJ2-3	12	CASSPQRDAQYF	TGTGCCAGCAGCCCCCAGAGAGATGCGCAGTATTTT
TRBV6-4	NA	NA	TRBJ2-3	13	CASSVTTRDTQYF	TGTGCCAGCAGTGTCACGACTAGAGATACGCAGTATTTT
TRBV12-3/TRBV12-4	NA	few	TRBJ2-1	14	CASSLLVVRNEQFF	TGTGCCAGCAGTTTACTAGTTGTTCGGAATGAGCAGTTCTTC
TRBV5-1	NA	many	TRBJ1-1	14	CASSPADRYTEAFF	TGCGCCAGCAGCCCGGCCGACAGATACACTGAAGCTTTCTTT
TRBV3-1	NA	few	TRBJ2-7	13	CASSPRTGREQYF	TGTGCCAGCAGCCCGAGGACTGGGAGGGAGCAGTACTTC
TRBV20-1	NA	NA	TRBJ1-6	12	CSAREPNSPLHF	TGCAGTGCTAGAGAACCGAATTCACCCCTCCACTTT
TRBV18	TRBD2	NA	TRBJ2-1	16	CASSPSVASGKGEQFF	TGTGCCAGCTCACCATCTGTCGCTAGCGGGAAGGGTGAGCAGTTCTTC
TRBV20-1	NA	NA	TRBJ2-5	11	CSGQNPETQYF	TGCAGCGGACAGAACCCGGAGACCCAGTACTTC
TRBV12-3/TRBV12-4	TRBD2	NA	TRBJ2-2	17	CASSVPRTSGNTGELFF	TGTGCCAGCAGTGTCCCAAGGACTAGCGGTAACACCGGGGAGCTGTTTTTT